A selection of T cell receptor beta chains follows, all from one sample in a study of untreated major depressive disorder. Produced via immunoSEQ multiplex PCR; TCRdb's table is partial and in-frame only. The sample yields 17,000 or so clones, more than 90% seen once. Sequenced input: CD4+ T cells from PBMCs. These receptor sequences come from a woman between 35 and 50 years old with major depressive disorder. Both conserved end residues are part of each CDR3. The D gene is left open where the match is weak. Expanded clones get a size class; other rows say once, few or many, or leave the size out.

CDR3nt,CDR3aa,j_gene,abundance,v_gene,d_gene
TGTGCCAGCATCGCTAGTCGATTGGTGGGGGTCTACAATGAGCAGTTCTTC,CASIASRLVGVYNEQFF,TRBJ2-1,NA,TRBV7-8,NA
TGTGCCTGGAGCGGGGAGTTGGGCTACACCTTC,CAWSGELGYTF,TRBJ1-2,NA,TRBV30,NA
TGTGCCATCAGTGTAGGGGGAGTCGTAGAGACCCAGTACTTC,CAISVGGVVETQYF,TRBJ2-5,NA,TRBV10-3,NA
TGTGCCAGCAGTCCCCGGACTAGCGGGAGGAGGTCCTACAATGAGCAGTTCTTC,CASSPRTSGRRSYNEQFF,TRBJ2-1,once,TRBV6-4,TRBD2
TGCGCCAGCAGCCTACAGGGTTTCTACGAGCAGTACTTC,CASSLQGFYEQYF,TRBJ2-7,once,TRBV5-1,NA
TGTGCCAGCAGCTTAGTTAGGGGTGACACCGGGGAGCTGTTTTTT,CASSLVRGDTGELFF,TRBJ2-2,NA,TRBV7-2,NA
TGTGCCAGCAGTTCACAGGGTTACAATGAGCAGTTCTTC,CASSSQGYNEQFF,TRBJ2-1,NA,TRBV11-3,NA
TGTGCCAGCAGTTTATTTGGGTCGAGCGGGAGAGTCCGTAATGAGCAGTTCTTC,CASSLFGSSGRVRNEQFF,TRBJ2-1,NA,TRBV27,TRBD2
TGTGCCAGCAGTGAAAAAGTGAGCGGGGGGCCCTCCTACGAGCAGTACTTC,CASSEKVSGGPSYEQYF,TRBJ2-7,NA,TRBV6-1,TRBD2
TGTGCCAGCAGCTTGTCTGGCTGGAACACTGAAGCTTTCTTT,CASSLSGWNTEAFF,TRBJ1-1,NA,TRBV7-2,NA
TGTGCCAGCAGAGGCTCCGGGACAAACAATGGCTACACCTTC,CASRGSGTNNGYTF,TRBJ1-2,once,TRBV6-5,NA
TGTGCCAGTACCCCCCAGGCCAGGGGACTAGCGGGAGTGGCGCAGTATTTT,CASTPQARGLAGVAQYF,TRBJ2-3,few,TRBV19,TRBD2
TGTGCCAGCAGCTTAGGCATGAACACTGAAGCTTTCTTT,CASSLGMNTEAFF,TRBJ1-1,NA,TRBV7-2,NA
TGTGCCAGCAGCTCGGAAGGCCCTGAGACCCAGTACTTC,CASSSEGPETQYF,TRBJ2-5,few,TRBV11-3,NA
TGTGCCAGCACCCAGGGTGAGGATGGAAATTCACCCCTCCACTTT,CASTQGEDGNSPLHF,TRBJ1-6,few,TRBV6-1,NA
TGCGCCAGCAGCCAAGATCGGGGCGGGAGGGATCCCGGGGAGCTGTTTTTT,CASSQDRGGRDPGELFF,TRBJ2-2,NA,TRBV4-3,TRBD2